The entry below describes one TCR beta chain. Its antigen remains undetermined. No much larger clone exists at a distance of one base, and base qualities are not known. V and J lose 5 bases and 7 bases, and a span of 18 bases separates them. The CDR3 numbers 14 residues from cysteine through phenylalanine. Only the CDR3 DNA stays, 42 bases, in frame from base 1. CDR1 LGHDT and CDR2 YNNKEL were looked up in the germline V gene (reference sequence). RNA was extracted with the RNeasy kit and 0.5 to 1 ug was reverse transcribed using random hexamers. TCR beta CDR3 regions were amplified with the immunoSEQ multiplex PCR assay covering 54 Vbeta and 13 Jbeta segments. PCR amplification bias was corrected by using a synthetic template baseline for primer optimization and computational correction. As for the original processing: Reads were annotated to V, D and J genes according to IMGT and were analyzed with immunoSEQ Analyzer, with only productive sequences retained. Clonality was calculated as one minus the Shannon entropy normalized by log2 of the number of productive unique sequences. Public and private clones were assessed among the 100 most prevalent clones of each patient and control. A clone was defined as Susac-specific if it was absent from the healthy and MS cohorts, from roughly 980 published viral clones and from other ImmuneACCESS disease sequences. TCRdb itself trimmed the public reads at Q25 with fastp, ran MiXCR and retained productive beta chains. Every distinct CDR3 protein forms one entry, paired with its most common genes and DNA. The V and J calls follow TCRdb's processing rather than the paper's. For this sample the table gives about 70,000 distinct CDR3 sequences, of which 95% were detected only once. The leading ten clones occupy about 0.25% of the sample.

The sample comes from a study of CD8 T cells in Susac syndrome (dated 2019 in TCRdb). Looking at the study overall: Whether CD8+ T cell activation and differentiation in Susac syndrome was antigen driven was tested using repertoire sequencing. CD8+ T cell repertoire clonality was compared between about a dozen healthy donors, approximately 14 Susac syndrome patients and 15 multiple sclerosis patients.

On the study overall, not on this receptor specifically: The TCR sequencing and HLA analysis was acknowledged to have included a relatively small number of individuals.

Peripheral blood CD8+ and CD4+ T cells from healthy donors, Susac syndrome patients and multiple sclerosis patients were profiled using high-throughput TCR beta sequencing. Healthy donors were included as age- and sex-matched controls. Bulk CD8+ and CD4+ T cells were purified by magnetic negative isolation, while CD8+ TEMRA cells were enriched using FACS. Blood was collected in EDTA tubes and processed within 24 hours, with PBMCs isolated through density gradient centrifugation. PBMCs intended for TCR sequencing were frozen in liquid nitrogen and were later thawed in a 37 degrees C water bath. The sorted or isolated CD4+, CD8+ and CD8+ TEMRA cells had a purity of 90% or higher.

The rearranged segments are TRBV3-1 and TRBJ2-7; the D gene is possibly TRBD2, with 6 bases matching. Sequencing input: CD8+ T cells from PBMCs. The receptor was isolated from a human donor in good health. The CDR3 is CASSFRTTPREQYF. The DNA is TGTGCCAGCAGCTTTCGGACTACTCCTCGGGAGCAGTACTTC.